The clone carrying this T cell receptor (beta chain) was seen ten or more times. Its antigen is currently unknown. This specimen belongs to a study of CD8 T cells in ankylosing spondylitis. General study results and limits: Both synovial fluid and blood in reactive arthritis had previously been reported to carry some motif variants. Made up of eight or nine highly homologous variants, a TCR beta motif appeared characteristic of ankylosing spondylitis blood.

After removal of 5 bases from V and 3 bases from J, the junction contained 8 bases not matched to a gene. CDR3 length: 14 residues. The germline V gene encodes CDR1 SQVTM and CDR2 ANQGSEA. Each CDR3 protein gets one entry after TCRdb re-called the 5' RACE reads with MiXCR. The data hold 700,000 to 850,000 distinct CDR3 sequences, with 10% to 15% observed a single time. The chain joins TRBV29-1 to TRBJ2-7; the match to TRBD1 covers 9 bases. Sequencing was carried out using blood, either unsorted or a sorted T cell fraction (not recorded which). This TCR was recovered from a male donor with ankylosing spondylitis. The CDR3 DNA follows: TGCAGCGTTACAGGGGGCGCGGGACTCTACGAGCAGTACTTC. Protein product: CSVTGGAGLYEQYF.